This TCR beta chain comes out of a study of low-dose radiotherapy and immunotherapy resistance in tumors. Time point given: after trial treatment. The treatment was: LDRT plus nivolumab, ipilimumab, low-dose cyclophosphamide and aspirin (RACIN trial). Primers used for first-strand cDNA, a TRAV- and TRBV-specific set, covered both alpha and beta chains. The authors ran around 20 PCR cycles to amplify TCRs with a constant-region primer and V-primer adapter. TCRdb reprocessed the reads via MiXCR and lists one record per CDR3 protein. The table lists some 57,000 distinct CDR3 sequences, around 23% of them singletons. Trimming removed 2 bases at V and 8 bases at J, with 16 bases between. CDR1 and CDR2 (germline): SGHDT, YYEEEE. This CDR3 comprises 14 residues.

The V gene is TRBV5-6, the J gene TRBJ1-1, with D perhaps matching TRBD1 (5 bases). Sequenced material: PBMCs, taken after low-dose radiotherapy plus immunotherapy. The source of this sequence is a male donor with prostate cancer. Written as DNA, the CDR3 is TGTGCCAGCAGCTTATCCGGGGCTGCCCCCGAAGCTTTCTTT. Translated: CASSLSGAAPEAFF.